This T cell receptor (beta chain) is drawn from a study of blood T cell repertoires in COVID-19. For the study at large: In each case, the material was cDNA or gDNA derived from T cells, B-cell-depleted T cells, or PBMCs.

Using immunoSEQ multiplex PCR, the repertoire was profiled, and TCRdb retains in-frame clones only, with some absent. The table lists fewer than 250,000 clones, about 93% of them singletons. From germline, CDR1 is SNHLY and CDR2 FYNNEI. The CDR3 has 14 residues. The V end lost 7 bases, the J end lost 3 bases, and 13 bases lay between the germline ends. This clonotype was sampled from a man between 60 and 75 years old with COVID-19, enrolled during active disease. Sequenced: peripheral blood. The V and J genes are TRBV2 and TRBJ1-5; possibly TRBD1 for D (5 bases). CDR3 sequence: CASTKQGSNQPQHF. The CDR3 DNA follows: TGTGCCAGCACTAAGCAGGGATCCAATCAGCCCCAGCATTTT.